One T cell receptor beta chain is described in this entry. There is no known antigen for this receptor. A much larger clone differs by one base, so this may be a read error. According to the germline V gene, CDR1 reads SGHNT and CDR2 reads YENEEA. The germline ends are 7 bases apart after V is trimmed by 3 bases and J by 4 bases. The CDR3, cysteine through phenylalanine, is 13 amino acids long. Of all the DNA, just the CDR3 is kept, 39 bases in frame from base 1. The data originate from a study of tumor-infiltrating lymphocytes in glioblastoma multiforme listed by TCRdb under 2017. Background for the entire study: To find out whether intratumoral genomic heterogeneity fosters TIL diversity, the study jointly investigated somatic mutations, TIL diversity and immune response activity. Study-wide conclusions, independent of this receptor: The authors noted that sorting T cells into functional subsets, which was not done in this study, would be a future improvement. Generalizability was limited because only one glioblastoma patient was included in the TCR and somatic mutation analysis. Because T cells carry unequal numbers of TCR transcripts, RNA-based TCR sequencing may distort clone frequencies.

For peripheral blood mononuclear cells, total RNA was isolated with TRIzol reagent and then purified using the RNeasy kit. Every RNA sample had an OD 260/280 ratio above 1.9 and an RNA integrity number above 6.5. TCRB libraries were built from RNA via three nested multiplex PCR rounds using a modified ARM-PCR protocol with multiple V-beta primers and a C-beta primer. ProtoScript II Reverse Transcriptase and a C-beta primer were used to synthesize TCRB-specific cDNA from about 0.5 ug total RNA. No unique molecular identifiers were described for the TCRB libraries. In the third PCR, barcodes and adapters were added over around 25 cycles using Deep VentR (exo-) polymerase, and bands of 250-500 bp were then gel purified. An Illumina HiSeq 2500 was used to sequence the TCRB libraries with 250 bp paired-end reads. Under the source paper's analysis protocol: Reads were cleaned with Trimmomatic, merged with FLASH, assigned V, D and J segments with MiGEC, and analyzed with VDJtools. The Shannon-Wiener diversity index, calculated using VDJtools, was used to quantify repertoire diversity. TCRdb handled the public reads itself, with Q25 trimming in fastp and clone calling in MiXCR, and kept productive beta chains. Rows matching on CDR3 protein sequence are summarized as one entry with the most common DNA and genes. V and J calls and clone size were set by TCRdb, not the authors. The sample profile shows 20,000 or so distinct CDR3 sequences; around 68% of them were found once. Clones ranked in the top ten supply about 17% of the sample.

The source of this sequence is a male donor with glioblastoma. Recombination linked TRBV11-3 to TRBJ2-1, with a weak D call of TRBD1 (5 bases match). Sample: peripheral blood. For the CDR3, the sequence is CASSFRTYNEQFF. The DNA sequence reads TGTGCCAGCAGCTTCAGGACATACAATGAGCAGTTCTTC.